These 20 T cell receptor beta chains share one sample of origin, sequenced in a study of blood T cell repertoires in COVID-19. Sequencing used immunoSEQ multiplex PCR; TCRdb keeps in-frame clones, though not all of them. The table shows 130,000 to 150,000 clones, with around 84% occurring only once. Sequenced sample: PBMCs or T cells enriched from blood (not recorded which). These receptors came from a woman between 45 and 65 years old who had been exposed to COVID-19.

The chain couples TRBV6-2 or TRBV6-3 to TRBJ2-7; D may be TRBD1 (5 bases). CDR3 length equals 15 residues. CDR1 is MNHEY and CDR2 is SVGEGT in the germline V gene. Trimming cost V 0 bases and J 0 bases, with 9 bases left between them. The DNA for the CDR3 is TGTGCCAGCAGTTACTCCCCGGACATCTCCTACGAGCAGTACTTC. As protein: CASSYSPDISYEQYF.

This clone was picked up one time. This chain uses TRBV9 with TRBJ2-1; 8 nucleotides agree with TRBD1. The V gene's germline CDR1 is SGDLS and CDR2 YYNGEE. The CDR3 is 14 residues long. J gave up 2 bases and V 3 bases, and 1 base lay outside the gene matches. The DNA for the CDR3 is TGTGCCAGCAGCGGACAGGGGCCCTACAATGAGCAGTTCTTC. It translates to CASSGQGPYNEQFF.

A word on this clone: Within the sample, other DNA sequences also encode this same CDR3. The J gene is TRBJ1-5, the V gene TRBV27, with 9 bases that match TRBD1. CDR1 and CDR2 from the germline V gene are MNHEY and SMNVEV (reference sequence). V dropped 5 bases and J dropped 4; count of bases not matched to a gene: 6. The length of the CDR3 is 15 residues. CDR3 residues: CASSDGTGRNQPQHF. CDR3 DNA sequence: TGTGCCAGCAGTGACGGGACAGGGCGGAATCAGCCCCAGCATTTT.

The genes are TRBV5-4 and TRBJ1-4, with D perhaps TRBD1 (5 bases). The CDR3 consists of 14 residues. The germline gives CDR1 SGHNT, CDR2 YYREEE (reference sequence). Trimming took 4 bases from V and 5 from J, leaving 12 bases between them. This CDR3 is CASSAGRFNEKLFF. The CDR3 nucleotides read TGTGCCAGCAGCGCGGGACGGTTCAATGAAAAACTGTTTTTT. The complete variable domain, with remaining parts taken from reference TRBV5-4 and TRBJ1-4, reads ETGVTQSPTHLIKTRGQQVTLRCSSQSGHNTVSWYQQALGQGPQFIFQYYREEENGRGNFPPRFSGLQFPNYSSELNVNALELDDSALYLCASSAGRFNEKLFFGSGTQLSVL.

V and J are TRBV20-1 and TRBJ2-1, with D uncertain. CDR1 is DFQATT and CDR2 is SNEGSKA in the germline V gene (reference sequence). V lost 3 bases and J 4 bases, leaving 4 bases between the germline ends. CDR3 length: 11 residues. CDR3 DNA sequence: TGCAGTGCTAGCACATACAATGAGCAGTTCTTC. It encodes CSASTYNEQFF.

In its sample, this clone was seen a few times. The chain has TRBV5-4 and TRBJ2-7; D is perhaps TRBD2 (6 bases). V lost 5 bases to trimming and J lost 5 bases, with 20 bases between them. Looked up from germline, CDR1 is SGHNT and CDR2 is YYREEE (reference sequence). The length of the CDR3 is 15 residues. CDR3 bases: TGTGCCAGCAGGCCCGCGGGGTCGGGTTTTCACGAGCAGTACTTC. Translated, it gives CASRPAGSGFHEQYF.

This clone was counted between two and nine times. In nucleotides, the CDR3 is TGCGCCAGCAGCCAAGTTCTAGACGAGTACACTGAAGCTTTCTTT. Translation: CASSQVLDEYTEAFF. V usage is TRBV4-1 and J usage is TRBJ1-1; no firm D call. Germline assignment: CDR1 MGHRA and CDR2 YSYEKL. This CDR3 spans 15 amino acids. With 1 base removed from V and 3 bases from J, the gap between germline ends came to 12 bases.

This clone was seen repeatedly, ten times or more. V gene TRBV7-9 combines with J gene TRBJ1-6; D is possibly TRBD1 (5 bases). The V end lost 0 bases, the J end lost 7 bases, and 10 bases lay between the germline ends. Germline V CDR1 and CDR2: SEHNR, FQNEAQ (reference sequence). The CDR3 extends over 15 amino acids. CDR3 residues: CASSLASGRNSPLHF. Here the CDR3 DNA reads TGTGCCAGCAGCTTAGCGTCAGGGAGGAATTCACCCCTCCACTTT.

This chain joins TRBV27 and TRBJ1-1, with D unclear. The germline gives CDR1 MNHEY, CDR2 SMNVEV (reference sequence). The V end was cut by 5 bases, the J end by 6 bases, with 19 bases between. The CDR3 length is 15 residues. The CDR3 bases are TGTGCCAGCAGTGCGTTCCGGCCACGGGGTCCTGAAGCTTTCTTT. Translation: CASSAFRPRGPEAFF.

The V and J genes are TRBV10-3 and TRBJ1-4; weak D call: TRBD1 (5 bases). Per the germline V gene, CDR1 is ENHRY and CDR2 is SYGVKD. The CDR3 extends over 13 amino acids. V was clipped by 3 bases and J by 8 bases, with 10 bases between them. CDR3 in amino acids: CAISDKGAEKLFF. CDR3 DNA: TGTGCCATCAGTGATAAAGGGGCCGAAAAACTGTTTTTT.

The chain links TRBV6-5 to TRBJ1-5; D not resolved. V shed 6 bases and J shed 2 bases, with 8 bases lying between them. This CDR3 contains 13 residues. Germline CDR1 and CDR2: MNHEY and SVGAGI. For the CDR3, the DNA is TGTGCCAGCAGGAAGCTAGGCAATCAGCCCCAGCATTTT. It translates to CASRKLGNQPQHF.

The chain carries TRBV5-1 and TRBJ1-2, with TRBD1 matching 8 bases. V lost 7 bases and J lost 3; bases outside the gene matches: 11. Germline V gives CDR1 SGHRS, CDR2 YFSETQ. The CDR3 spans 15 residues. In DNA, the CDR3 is TGCGCCAGCCGGGGGTCAGGGGGCGCGGACTATGGCTACACCTTC. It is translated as CASRGSGGADYGYTF.

The CDR3 reads CASRPLLGTGIADEQFF. For the CDR3, the DNA is TGTGCCAGCAGACCTCTTCTTGGGACAGGGATAGCCGATGAGCAGTTCTTC. This chain uses TRBV6-2 or TRBV6-3 with TRBJ2-1, with 9 bases lining up with TRBD1. The CDR3 loop spans 17 amino acids. Trimming at V came to 6 bases and at J to 8 bases, leaving 17 bases not matched to a gene. Germline V gives CDR1 MNHEY, CDR2 SVGEGT.

CDR3 protein: CASSHRGGYEQYF. CDR3 DNA sequence: TGCGCCAGCAGCCACAGGGGTGGGTACGAGCAGTACTTC. J is TRBJ2-7 and V is TRBV4-1, with D tentatively TRBD1 (6 bases). Germline assignment: CDR1 MGHRA and CDR2 YSYEKL. Between the trimmed V and J ends, which lost 3 bases and 4 bases, there was a span of 10 bases. The CDR3 extends over 13 amino acids.

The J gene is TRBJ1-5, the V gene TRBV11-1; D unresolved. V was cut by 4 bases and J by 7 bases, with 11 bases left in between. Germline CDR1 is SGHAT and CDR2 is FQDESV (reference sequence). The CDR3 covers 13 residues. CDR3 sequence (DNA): TGTGCCAGCAGCTCAGCCGGGTCCCAGCCCCAGCATTTT. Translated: CASSSAGSQPQHF.

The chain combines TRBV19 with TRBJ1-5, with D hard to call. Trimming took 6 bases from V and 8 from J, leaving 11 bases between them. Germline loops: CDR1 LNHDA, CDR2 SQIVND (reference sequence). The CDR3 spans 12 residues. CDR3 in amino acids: CASRGLREPQHF. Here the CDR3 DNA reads TGTGCCAGTAGGGGCCTGAGAGAGCCCCAGCATTTT.

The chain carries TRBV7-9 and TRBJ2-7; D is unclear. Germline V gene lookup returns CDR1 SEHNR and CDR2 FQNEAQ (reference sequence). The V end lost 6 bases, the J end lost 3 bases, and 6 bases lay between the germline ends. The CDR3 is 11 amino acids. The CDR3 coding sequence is TGTGCCAGCAGGTCCGTCTACGAGCAGTACTTC. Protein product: CASRSVYEQYF.

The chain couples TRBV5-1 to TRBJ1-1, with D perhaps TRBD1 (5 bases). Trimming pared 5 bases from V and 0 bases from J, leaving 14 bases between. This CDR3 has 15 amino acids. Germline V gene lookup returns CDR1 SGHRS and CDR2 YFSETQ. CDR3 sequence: CASRREGSVNTEAFF. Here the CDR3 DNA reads TGCGCCAGCAGAAGGGAGGGGAGCGTGAACACTGAAGCTTTCTTT.

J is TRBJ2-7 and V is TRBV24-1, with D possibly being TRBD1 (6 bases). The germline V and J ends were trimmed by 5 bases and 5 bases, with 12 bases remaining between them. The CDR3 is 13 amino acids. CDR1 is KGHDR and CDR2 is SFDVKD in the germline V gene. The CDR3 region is CATSGGTSDEQYF. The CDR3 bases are TGTGCCACCAGTGGAGGGACATCGGACGAGCAGTACTTC.

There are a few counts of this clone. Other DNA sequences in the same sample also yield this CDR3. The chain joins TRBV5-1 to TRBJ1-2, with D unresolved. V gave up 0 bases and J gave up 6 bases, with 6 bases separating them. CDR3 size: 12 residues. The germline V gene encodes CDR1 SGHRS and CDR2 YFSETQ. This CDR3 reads CASSLAGDGYTF. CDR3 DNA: TGCGCCAGCAGCTTGGCGGGTGATGGCTACACCTTC.